The clone carrying this T cell receptor (beta chain) was seen once. The CDR3 sequence is 13 residues long. V lost 7 bases, J lost 6 bases, and 14 bases lay in between. Per germline, CDR1 MNHEY and CDR2 SVGEGT. These data come from a study of blood T cells in healthy people across ages. The use of a sample-barcoded 5' primer and a J-beta primer mix characterized a second PCR of about 6 to 12 cycles. TCRdb re-derived calls from the 5' RACE reads in MiXCR, one entry per CDR3 protein. The data contain roughly 500,000 distinct CDR3 sequences, nearly 25% of them singletons. A further study also used this sample, focusing on T cells of mothers and their children.

Sequencing input: blood. The chain couples TRBV6-2 or TRBV6-3 to TRBJ2-3; D is possibly TRBD2 (5 bases). The receptor was derived from a boy younger than 18 in good health. CDR3 nucleotide sequence: TGTGCCAGCAATAGAAGGACTCAGGATACGCAGTATTTT. This translates into CASNRRTQDTQYF.